What follows are 31 T cell receptor beta chains derived from one specimen sequenced in a study of identical twins. Each CDR3 protein is one row after TCRdb ran MiXCR on the 5' RACE reads. In the table there are some 300,000 distinct CDR3 sequences, roughly 12% of which are singletons. The same sample was also used in a study of yellow fever vaccine responses in identical twins.

What was sequenced was CD8+ T cells sorted from blood. All receptors derive from a woman aged 18-29 years in good health.

This clonotype has only a few counts. The gene calls are TRBV10-3 and TRBJ2-7, with 8 nucleotides matching TRBD2. The CDR3 covers 16 residues. The germline V gene has CDR1 ENHRY and CDR2 SYGVKD. The junction had 6 bases not matched to a gene; V was cut back by 2 bases and J by 0 bases. The CDR3 is CAISETPSGSSYEQYF. As DNA, the CDR3 is TGTGCCATCAGTGAGACTCCAAGCGGGAGCTCCTACGAGCAGTACTTC.

The chain joins TRBV27 to TRBJ2-2; D perhaps matches TRBD1 (5 bases). Trimming shortened V by 0 bases and J by 7 bases, and 9 bases separated the two germline ends. This CDR3 spans 14 amino acids. Germline V gene sequence: CDR1 MNHEY, CDR2 SMNVEV (reference sequence). Written as DNA, the CDR3 is TGTGCCAGCAGTTTATCAGCAGGGAACGGGGAGCTGTTTTTT. It translates to CASSLSAGNGELFF.

This clonotype has at least ten counts. The gene calls are TRBV6-5 and TRBJ2-7; TRBD2 matches 7 bases. This CDR3 is 14 amino acids long. Trimming removed 4 bases from V and 4 bases from J; junction bases left unmatched: 7. Germline V gives CDR1 MNHEY, CDR2 SVGAGI. CDR3 loop: CASSSGRHGYEQYF. The CDR3 region has the DNA TGTGCCAGCAGTTCCGGGAGGCATGGGTACGAGCAGTACTTC.

As to this clonotype: At one boundary the junction diverges from the germline segment, which might be a read error. The J gene is TRBJ2-2, the V gene TRBV12-3 or TRBV12-4; 8 nucleotides match TRBD2. The CDR3 runs to 14 residues. The CDR3 here is CASSLAGKTGELFF. The CDR3 nucleotides are TGTGCCAGCAGCTTAGCGGGGAAAACCGGGGAGCTGTTTTTT.

The chain couples TRBV20-1 to TRBJ2-1, with 7 bases matching TRBD1. From germline, CDR1 is DFQATT and CDR2 SNEGSKA (reference sequence). The CDR3 has 14 amino acids. J lost 2 bases, V lost 6 bases, and 7 bases had no gene match. CDR3 residues: CSATGQLTYNEQFF. The CDR3, as DNA: TGCAGTGCGACGGGACAGCTGACCTACAATGAGCAGTTCTTC.

In this sample, this clonotype turned up a few times. V is TRBV3-1 and J is TRBJ2-1; a possible D gene is TRBD2 (5 bases). V dropped 4 bases and J dropped 1 base, with 11 bases sitting between them. This CDR3 region has 15 residues. Germline V lookup: CDR1 LGHDT, CDR2 YNNKEL (reference sequence). The DNA of the CDR3 is TGTGCCAGCAGCCCGGTAGGCGGGTCCTACAATGAGCAGTTCTTC. Amino acids: CASSPVGGSYNEQFF.

CDR3 sequence: CASSFPPPGNQPQHF. The CDR3 DNA is TGTGCCAGCAGTTTCCCACCCCCTGGCAATCAGCCCCAGCATTTT. V gene TRBV28 combines with J gene TRBJ1-5; D uncertain. Trimming took off 3 bases at V and 2 bases at J, with 11 bases between the two ends. Germline CDR1 reads MDHEN; CDR2 reads SYDVKM. The CDR3 length is 15 residues.

The rearrangement uses TRBV4-1 and TRBJ1-1; tentatively, D is TRBD1 (5 bases). The CDR3 is 17 residues long. V was shortened by 0 bases and J by 2 bases, with 16 bases between the two germline ends. From germline, CDR1 is MGHRA and CDR2 YSYEKL. The CDR3 DNA is TGCGCCAGCAGCCAAGAAGAGACAGATAAATTAAACACTGAAGCTTTCTTT. It encodes CASSQEETDKLNTEAFF.

This clonotype was picked up a small number of times. This chain connects TRBV11-2 to TRBJ2-7; no definite D call. The CDR3 sequence is 15 residues long. Germline assignment: CDR1 SGHAT and CDR2 FQNNGV. V lost 5 bases and J lost 3, with 17 bases in between. CDR3 loop: CASSGFSSIFYEQYF. The CDR3 DNA follows: TGTGCCAGCAGCGGATTCTCTTCTATCTTCTACGAGCAGTACTTC.

The table lists this clonotype with many counts. The genes are TRBV4-2 and TRBJ1-1; unclear D gene. The CDR3 extends over 15 amino acids. Germline CDR1 is LGHNA and CDR2 is YNFKEQ. Trimming pared 0 bases from V and 0 bases from J, leaving 8 bases between. CDR3 loop: CASSQEQQMNTEAFF. DNA for the CDR3: TGTGCCAGCAGCCAAGAACAACAGATGAACACTGAAGCTTTCTTT.

This clonotype showed up just a few times. V usage is TRBV12-3 or TRBV12-4 and J usage is TRBJ2-4, with D uncertain. The CDR3 runs 12 residues. Trimming took off 7 bases at V and 7 bases at J, with 11 bases between the two ends. This CDR3 is CASTSTQNIQYF. CDR3 DNA sequence: TGTGCCAGCACCTCGACACAGAACATTCAGTACTTC.

This clonotype was counted between two and nine times. J is TRBJ1-2 and V is TRBV12-3 or TRBV12-4, with 7 nucleotides matching TRBD1. CDR3 length equals 15 residues. Trimming at V came to 3 bases and at J to 8 bases, leaving 12 bases not matched to a gene. The CDR3 nucleotides are TGTGCCAGCAGTTTTGAGGGGGCTGTGGTCGAGGGCTACACCTTC. Its protein product is CASSFEGAVVEGYTF.

The V call is TRBV20-1, the J call TRBJ2-1; TRBD2 agrees at 11 bases. Germline CDR1 reads DFQATT; CDR2 reads SNEGSKA (reference sequence). The CDR3 is 18 amino acids. V trimming: 1 base; J trimming: 3 bases; junction bases outside the gene matches: 11. CDR3 DNA: TGCAGTGCTAGAGCAGTCTCTAGCGGGAGGACATTCTACAATGAGCAGTTCTTC. Its translation: CSARAVSSGRTFYNEQFF.

The J gene is TRBJ2-1, the V gene TRBV29-1; 9 bases are a match to TRBD2. The CDR3 is made up of 22 amino acids. The V gene's germline CDR1 is SQVTM and CDR2 ANQGSEA. J lost 2 bases, V lost 0 bases, and 23 bases had no gene match. CDR3 DNA: TGCAGCGTTGAAGATGAACTGAGGCCGGTAGCGGGAGACGAGGGAACCTACAATGAGCAGTTCTTC. Its protein product is CSVEDELRPVAGDEGTYNEQFF.

This clonotype showed up just a few times. V and J are TRBV2 and TRBJ2-3, with TRBD1 matching 10 bases. Germline CDR1 is SNHLY and CDR2 is FYNNEI. V lost 6 bases, J lost 3 bases, and 3 bases stayed unmatched. The CDR3 sequence is 14 residues long. The CDR3 here is CASRMGQGTDTQYF. CDR3 in DNA: TGTGCCAGCAGGATGGGACAGGGGACAGATACGCAGTATTTT.

This clonotype was seen only a few times. The chain recombines TRBV9 with TRBJ2-7; 11 nucleotides align to TRBD2. Germline CDR1 reads SGDLS; CDR2 reads YYNGEE. The CDR3 loop spans 16 amino acids. V lost 3 bases and J lost 2; bases outside the gene matches: 7. The chain's CDR3 is CASSGRSGRAPYEQYF. The DNA of the CDR3 is TGTGCCAGCAGCGGACGTAGCGGGAGGGCCCCCTACGAGCAGTACTTC.

This chain links TRBV20-1 with TRBJ2-1, with D perhaps matching TRBD1 or TRBD2 (5 bases each). CDR3 length: 15 amino acids. CDR1 and CDR2 (germline): DFQATT, SNEGSKA (reference sequence). V shed 4 bases and J shed 9 bases, with 22 bases lying between them. The CDR3 DNA reads as TGCAGTGCTACCCTCTTGGGGGACCTGGTGGGTGAGCAGTTCTTC. It specifies CSATLLGDLVGEQFF.

This clonotype was counted between two and nine times. The chain joins TRBV25-1 to TRBJ1-1; 8 nucleotides align to TRBD1. J lost 5 bases, V lost 3 bases, and 8 bases had no gene match. The germline gives CDR1 MGHDK, CDR2 SYGVNS. The CDR3 spans 15 residues. In DNA form, the CDR3 reads TGTGCCAGCAGTGAGGACGACAGGGGTGGGACTGAAGCTTTCTTT. It codes for CASSEDDRGGTEAFF.

The CDR3 protein is CASSLGLAGGSGELFF. DNA for the CDR3: TGTGCCAGCAGCTTAGGACTAGCGGGAGGATCGGGGGAGCTGTTTTTT. The J gene is TRBJ2-2, the V gene TRBV5-6; 14 bases fit TRBD2. Germline V gives CDR1 SGHDT, CDR2 YYEEEE. V shed 2 bases and J 8 bases; nucleotides not matched to a gene: 5. CDR3 length: 16 amino acids.

The rearrangement joins TRBV2 to TRBJ2-1; no clear D. The germline gives CDR1 SNHLY, CDR2 FYNNEI. The germline V and J ends were trimmed by 8 bases and 4 bases, with 12 bases remaining between them. This CDR3 region has 13 residues. The CDR3 DNA sequence: TGTGCCAGCCAAATCAGGCAGTACAATGAGCAGTTCTTC. Translating it yields CASQIRQYNEQFF.

This clonotype has ten or more counts. The V call is TRBV15, the J call TRBJ2-3; TRBD2 aligns across 10 bases. V shed 2 bases, J shed 2 bases, and the junction held 4 bases outside the gene matches. The length of the CDR3 is 16 residues. The germline V gene has CDR1 LNHNV and CDR2 YYDKDF (reference sequence). The CDR3 DNA reads TGTGCCACCAGCAGAAGACTAGCGGGTATCACAGATACGCAGTATTTT. This encodes CATSRRLAGITDTQYF.

The chain is built from TRBV7-8 and TRBJ2-1; 8 nucleotides match TRBD2. The CDR3 has 15 residues. V lost 6 bases and J lost 6; bases outside the gene matches: 10. The germline gives CDR1 SGHVS, CDR2 FQNEAQ. CDR3 coding DNA: TGTGCCAGCAGTTCGGGACTAGAATACCTCAATGAGCAGTTCTTC. Its protein product is CASSSGLEYLNEQFF.

This clonotype has ten or more counts. The chain couples TRBV5-6 to TRBJ2-1, with 10 bases fitting TRBD2. The CDR3 length is 16 residues. The J segment lost 3 bases and the V segment lost 4 bases, leaving 7 bases of the junction unmatched. Germline-derived CDR1 and CDR2 are SGHDT and YYEEEE. As DNA, the CDR3 is TGTGCCAGCAGCACAACCGGGACTAGCGACTACAATGAGCAGTTCTTC. Translated, it gives CASSTTGTSDYNEQFF.

This clonotype has just a few counts. The chain has TRBV5-6 and TRBJ2-1; 8 bases map to TRBD2. This CDR3 is built from 15 residues. CDR1 and CDR2 from the germline V gene are SGHDT and YYEEEE. The J segment lost 6 bases and the V segment lost 0 bases, leaving 5 bases of the junction unmatched. As DNA, the CDR3 is TGTGCCAGCAGCTTGGTACGGGAGGGACGCAATGAGCAGTTCTTC. It specifies CASSLVREGRNEQFF.

This clonotype was seen repeatedly, ten times or more. V usage is TRBV6-1 and J usage is TRBJ1-5; a weak D match, TRBD1 (6 bases). This CDR3 is 15 amino acids long. Germline V gene lookup returns CDR1 MNHNS and CDR2 SASEGT. V lost 7 bases and J lost 0, with 13 bases in between. CDR3 in amino acids: CASKTGIYSNQPQHF. CDR3 DNA: TGTGCCAGCAAAACAGGGATCTATAGCAATCAGCCCCAGCATTTT.

CDR3 DNA: TGTGCCAGCAGGGGGAGGCAGCTTAACTTTTACGAGCAGTACTTC. Amino acid sequence: CASRGRQLNFYEQYF. V usage is TRBV27 and J usage is TRBJ2-7; tentatively, D is TRBD2 (6 bases). The CDR3 is 15 residues long. Germline CDR1 is MNHEY and CDR2 is SMNVEV (reference sequence). V was pared by 6 bases and J by 4 bases, with 19 bases between.

This clonotype came up many times. J is TRBJ2-1 and V is TRBV5-6, with unresolved D. CDR1 is SGHDT and CDR2 is YYEEEE in the germline V gene. This CDR3 comprises 12 residues. V lost 2 bases, J lost 3 bases, and 3 bases lay in between. The CDR3 DNA reads TGTGCCAGCAGCTTCATCTACAATGAGCAGTTCTTC. Residues: CASSFIYNEQFF.

This clonotype was seen only a few times. The chain combines TRBV4-1 with TRBJ2-5; 8 positions agree with TRBD2. The CDR3 runs 18 residues. In germline, CDR1 is MGHRA, CDR2 YSYEKL. Germline trimming cut 7 bases from V and 5 bases from J; bases unmatched to any gene: 21. The CDR3 loop is CASTSSVVAGSPGETQYF. The CDR3 region has the DNA TGCGCCAGCACCTCAAGCGTGGTAGCGGGGAGCCCGGGGGAGACCCAGTACTTC.

This clonotype was seen only a few times. The chain uses TRBV12-3 or TRBV12-4 and TRBJ2-1; TRBD1 agrees at 7 bases. After removal of 5 bases from V and 6 bases from J, the junction contained 7 bases not matched to a gene. This CDR3 comprises 14 residues. The CDR3 protein is CASSPRGILNEQFF. The CDR3 bases are TGTGCCAGCAGTCCCAGGGGGATCCTCAATGAGCAGTTCTTC.

A note on this clonotype: The junction and the germline gene differ at one end; a read error may be behind it. The J gene is TRBJ1-2, the V gene TRBV6-5; TRBD1 matches at 8 bases. Germline V gene sequence: CDR1 MNHEY, CDR2 SVGAGI. The CDR3 spans 15 residues. CDR3 residues: CASSSTGQGKYVYTF. The CDR3 DNA reads as TGTGCCAGCAGTTCGACCGGACAGGGCAAATATGTCTACACCTTC.

This clonotype was counted only a few times. V gene TRBV15 combines with J gene TRBJ2-5; 8 nucleotides agree with TRBD2. The trim removed 3 bases at V and 3 bases at J, leaving 9 bases unmatched. CDR3 size: 16 residues. Germline CDR1 and CDR2: LNHNV and YYDKDF (reference sequence). The DNA for the CDR3 is TGTGCCACCAGCAGCCCACGGACTAGCCGAAAAGAGACCCAGTACTTC. Its protein product is CATSSPRTSRKETQYF.